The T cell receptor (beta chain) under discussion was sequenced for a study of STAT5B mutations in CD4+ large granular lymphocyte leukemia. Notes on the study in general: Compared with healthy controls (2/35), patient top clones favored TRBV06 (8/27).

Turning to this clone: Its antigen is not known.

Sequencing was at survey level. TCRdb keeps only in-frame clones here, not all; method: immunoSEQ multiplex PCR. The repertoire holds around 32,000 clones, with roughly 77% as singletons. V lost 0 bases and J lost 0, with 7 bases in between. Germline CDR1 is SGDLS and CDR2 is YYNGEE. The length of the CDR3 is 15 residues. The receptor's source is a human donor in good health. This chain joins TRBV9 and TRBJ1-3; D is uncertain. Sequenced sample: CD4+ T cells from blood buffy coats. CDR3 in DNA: TGTGCCAGCAGCGTAGAAGGGTTCTCTGGAAACACCATATATTTT. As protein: CASSVEGFSGNTIYF.